The 21 T cell receptor beta chains reported below all come from one sample, sequenced in a study of CDR3 diversity in severe acne. Using its own MiXCR run on the PCR reads, TCRdb lists one record per CDR3 protein. The table has 65,000 to 95,000 distinct CDR3 sequences, around 53% seen once. The sequenced sample consisted of blood. The receptors were sampled from a male donor in good health, without acne.

The chain combines TRBV12-3 or TRBV12-4 with TRBJ2-7; 7 nucleotides line up with TRBD2. V trimming: 5 bases; J trimming: 3 bases; junction bases outside the gene matches: 10. The CDR3 spans 15 residues. In DNA, the CDR3 is TGTGCCAGCAGTGGGCGAGCGGGGCGCAACTACGAGCAGTACTTC. It yields the protein CASSGRAGRNYEQYF.

The sample holds one count of this clonotype. This sequence joins TRBV20-1 and TRBJ1-5, with 10 bases identical to TRBD1. V lost 5 bases and J lost 4; bases outside the gene matches: 2. The CDR3 runs to 13 residues. CDR1 and CDR2 from the germline V gene are DFQATT and SNEGSKA (reference sequence). The CDR3 DNA is TGCAGTGCTTGGGGACAGGGGAATCAGCCCCAGCATTTT. Translation gives CSAWGQGNQPQHF.

The rearrangement links TRBV6-5 to TRBJ1-4; 7 bases fit TRBD1. Trimming at V came to 0 bases and at J to 4 bases, leaving 2 bases not matched to a gene. Looked up from germline, CDR1 is MNHEY and CDR2 is SVGAGI. CDR3 length: 15 residues. For the CDR3, the DNA is TGTGCCAGCAGTTACTCCTCAGGGGGTAATGAAAAACTGTTTTTT. It codes for CASSYSSGGNEKLFF.

This clonotype showed up many times. The rearrangement uses TRBV7-9 and TRBJ2-2; TRBD2 is a possible D gene (5 bases). This CDR3 is built from 14 residues. Trimming shortened V by 4 bases and J by 6 bases, and 12 bases separated the two germline ends. CDR1 and CDR2 from the germline V gene are SEHNR and FQNEAQ (reference sequence). This CDR3 is CASSSPKEAGELFF. The CDR3 nucleotides are TGTGCCAGCAGCTCGCCTAAGGAGGCCGGGGAGCTGTTTTTT.

The table lists this clonotype with many counts. The V gene is TRBV5-1, the J gene TRBJ1-5, with a possible D match to TRBD1 (5 bases). Trimming took off 4 bases at V and 2 bases at J, with 16 bases between the two ends. Germline-derived CDR1 and CDR2 are SGHRS and YFSETQ. The length of the CDR3 is 16 residues. The CDR3 sequence: CASSPGGGSGNQPQHF. As DNA, the CDR3 is TGCGCCAGCAGCCCCGGGGGGGGGTCGGGCAATCAGCCCCAGCATTTT. Full variable domain (missing parts from reference TRBV5-1 and TRBJ1-5): KAGVTQTPRYLIKTRGQQVTLSCSPISGHRSVSWYQQTPGQGLQFLFEYFSETQRNKGNFPGRFSGRQFSNSRSEMNVSTLELGDSALYLCASSPGGGSGNQPQHFGDGTRLSIL.

V is TRBV12-3 or TRBV12-4 and J is TRBJ2-7; 13 bases match TRBD2. The CDR3 totals 14 residues. Unmatched junction bases numbered 4, after V lost 5 bases and J lost 6 bases. CDR3 residues: CASSLWTSGGEQYF. In DNA, the CDR3 is TGTGCCAGCAGTCTCTGGACTAGCGGGGGCGAGCAGTACTTC.

This clonotype was detected many times. The chain carries TRBV9 and TRBJ2-2, with 9 bases matching TRBD1. The CDR3 is 15 amino acids. In germline, CDR1 is SGDLS, CDR2 YYNGEE. Trimming removed 3 bases from V and 4 bases from J; junction bases left unmatched: 4. In DNA, the CDR3 is TGTGCCAGCAGCGCTACGGGACAGGGCACCGGGGAGCTGTTTTTT. Its protein is CASSATGQGTGELFF.

The chain carries TRBV10-2 and TRBJ2-7, with 8 bases lining up with TRBD2. V gave up 6 bases and J gave up 4 bases; unmatched junction bases: 5. This CDR3 region has 13 residues. The germline V gene encodes CDR1 WSHSY and CDR2 SAAADI. The CDR3 DNA is TGCGCCAGCAGCGGACTAGCAAAATACGAGCAGTACTTC. Protein product: CASSGLAKYEQYF.

This chain uses TRBV7-2 with TRBJ2-7, with 10 nucleotides matching TRBD2. Trimming took 2 bases from V and 5 from J; bases not matched to a gene: 6. This CDR3 region has 15 residues. CDR1 and CDR2 (germline): SGHTA, FQGNSA. The CDR3 sequence is CASSLSSGRTNEQYF. Here the CDR3 DNA reads TGTGCCAGCAGCTTAAGTAGCGGGAGGACCAACGAGCAGTACTTC.

This clonotype was seen many times. The chain has TRBV6-5 and TRBJ2-1; D remains unclear. V was shortened by 2 bases and J by 2 bases, with 7 bases between the two germline ends. CDR3 length: 14 amino acids. Germline V gene lookup returns CDR1 MNHEY and CDR2 SVGAGI. CDR3 sequence (DNA): TGTGCCAGCAGTTACAAACAAGCCTACAATGAGCAGTTCTTC. It yields the protein CASSYKQAYNEQFF.

The CDR3 is CASSEGWGGRGTEAFF. As DNA, the CDR3 is TGCGCCAGCAGTGAGGGGTGGGGGGGGCGCGGCACTGAAGCTTTCTTT. The rearrangement uses TRBV10-2 and TRBJ1-1; D might be TRBD1 (6 bases). Germline assignment: CDR1 WSHSY and CDR2 SAAADI. With 2 bases removed from V and 4 bases from J, the gap between germline ends came to 17 bases. The CDR3 spans 16 residues.

This clonotype has a count of ten or more. The chain employs TRBV5-5 and TRBJ1-2; tentative D call: TRBD1 (6 bases). The CDR3 contains 15 residues. Trimming pared 0 bases from V and 4 bases from J, leaving 13 bases between. The germline V gene has CDR1 SGHKS and CDR2 YYEKEE (reference sequence). CDR3 sequence reads: CASSLASGATYGYTF. The CDR3 DNA reads TGTGCCAGCAGCTTGGCCTCAGGGGCGACCTATGGCTACACCTTC.

This clonotype was picked up many times. CDR3 coding DNA: TGTGCCAGCAGCTTGGATTCCGGCTATGGCTACACCTTC. Encoded protein: CASSLDSGYGYTF. The V call is TRBV5-4, the J call TRBJ1-2; D unresolved. Germline loops: CDR1 SGHNT, CDR2 YYREEE (reference sequence). The CDR3 runs to 13 residues. The V end was cut by 0 bases, the J end by 4 bases, with 7 bases between.

This clonotype was seen only a few times. The rearrangement joins TRBV4-1 to TRBJ1-2, with D uncertain. Germline assignment: CDR1 MGHRA and CDR2 YSYEKL. The V end lost 3 bases, the J end lost 4 bases, and 9 bases lay between the germline ends. The CDR3 is 13 amino acids. DNA of the CDR3: TGCGCCAGCAGCCACGCCCGACTCTATGGCTACACCTTC. As protein: CASSHARLYGYTF.

The V gene is TRBV20-1, the J gene TRBJ1-3, with D hard to call. The ends were cut back, 2 bases at V and 0 bases at J, with 14 bases in the middle. CDR1 and CDR2 (germline): DFQATT, SNEGSKA (reference sequence). The CDR3 sequence is 16 residues long. The CDR3 DNA reads TGCAGTGCTAGAACGGGATACGTTGGCTCTGGAAACACCATATATTTT. As protein: CSARTGYVGSGNTIYF.

Of note for this clonotype: A much larger clone differs by one base, so this may be a read error. The chain recombines TRBV29-1 with TRBJ2-5; perhaps D is TRBD1 or TRBD2 (7 bases each). The CDR3 extends over 14 amino acids. Germline CDR1 SQVTM, CDR2 ANQGSEA. The CDR3 DNA reads TGCAGCGCCAGGGACAGCGGGGTCCAAGAGACCCGGTACTTC. Amino acid sequence: CSARDSGVQETRYF. The full variable domain, its missing parts supplied by reference TRBV29-1 and TRBJ2-5, is SAVISQKPSRDICQRGTSLTIQCQVDSQVTMMFWYRQQPGQSLTLIATANQGSEATYESGFVIDKFPISRPNLTFSTLTVSNMSPEDSSIYLCSARDSGVQETRYFGPGTRLLVL.

At least ten counts were recorded for this clonotype. This chain joins TRBV5-1 and TRBJ1-4; D might be TRBD1 (5 bases). Trimming shortened V by 1 base and J by 7 bases, and 17 bases separated the two germline ends. The CDR3 is 16 residues long. The germline gives CDR1 SGHRS, CDR2 YFSETQ. CDR3 bases: TGCGCCAGCAGCTTGAGTGAACAGGCAGGGCTTGAAAAACTGTTTTTT. Its protein product is CASSLSEQAGLEKLFF.

By frequency in the sample, this clonotype is medium-sized. The rearrangement uses TRBV10-2 and TRBJ2-1, with 11 bases lining up with TRBD1. This CDR3 is 14 amino acids long. The V segment lost 6 bases and the J segment 9 bases; nucleotides outside the gene matches: 7. CDR1 is WSHSY and CDR2 is SAAADI in the germline V gene. The CDR3 bases are TGCGCCAGCAGCCGCGGACAGGGGGCTATTGAGCAGTTCTTC. It codes for CASSRGQGAIEQFF.

The chain has TRBV20-1 and TRBJ2-7; 8 bases agree with TRBD1. Germline loops: CDR1 DFQATT, CDR2 SNEGSKA (reference sequence). J lost 5 bases, V lost 5 bases, and 8 bases had no gene match. This CDR3 comprises 13 residues. CDR3 residues: CSAEDRGRHEQYF. DNA of the CDR3: TGCAGTGCTGAAGACAGGGGTCGACACGAGCAGTACTTC.

The J gene is TRBJ1-1, the V gene TRBV19; no clear D. CDR1 and CDR2 (germline): LNHDA, SQIVND (reference sequence). The V end lost 3 bases, the J end lost 10 bases, and 12 bases lay between the germline ends. The CDR3 runs to 12 residues. Here the CDR3 reads CASSISADAAFF. The DNA for the CDR3 is TGTGCCAGTAGTATTTCGGCAGATGCAGCTTTCTTT.

The chain recombines TRBV7-3 with TRBJ1-1; unclear D gene. V was pared by 5 bases and J by 12 bases, with 7 bases between. The CDR3 covers 9 residues. In germline, CDR1 is SGHTA, CDR2 FQGTGA. The CDR3: CASSPTSFF. In DNA, the CDR3 is TGTGCCAGCAGCCCGACGTCTTTCTTT.